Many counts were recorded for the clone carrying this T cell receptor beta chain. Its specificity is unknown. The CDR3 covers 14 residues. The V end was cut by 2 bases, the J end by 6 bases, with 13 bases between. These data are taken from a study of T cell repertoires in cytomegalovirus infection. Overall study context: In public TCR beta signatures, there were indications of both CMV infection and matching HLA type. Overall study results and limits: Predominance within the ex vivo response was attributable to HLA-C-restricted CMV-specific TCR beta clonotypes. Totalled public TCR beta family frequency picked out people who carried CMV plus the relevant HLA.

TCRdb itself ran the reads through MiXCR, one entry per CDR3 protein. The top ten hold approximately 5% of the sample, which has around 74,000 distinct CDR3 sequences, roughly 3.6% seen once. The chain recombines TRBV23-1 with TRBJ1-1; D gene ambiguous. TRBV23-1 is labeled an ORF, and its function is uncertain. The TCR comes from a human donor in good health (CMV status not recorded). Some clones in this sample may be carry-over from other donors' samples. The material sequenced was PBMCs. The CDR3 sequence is CASSQPSVNAEAFF. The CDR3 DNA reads TGCGCCAGCAGTCAACCCTCAGTCAACGCTGAAGCTTTCTTT.